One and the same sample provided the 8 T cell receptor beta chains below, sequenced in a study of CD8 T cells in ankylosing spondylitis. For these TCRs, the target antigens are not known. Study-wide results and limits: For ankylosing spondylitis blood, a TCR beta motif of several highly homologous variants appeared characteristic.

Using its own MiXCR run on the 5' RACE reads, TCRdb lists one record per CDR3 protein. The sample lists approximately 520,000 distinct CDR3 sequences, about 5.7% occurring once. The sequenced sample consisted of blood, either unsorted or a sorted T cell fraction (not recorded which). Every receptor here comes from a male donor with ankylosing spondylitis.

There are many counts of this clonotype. The CDR3 loop is CASRKDRVRNQPQHF. The CDR3, as DNA: TGTGCCAGCAGAAAGGACAGGGTTCGCAATCAGCCCCAGCATTTT. The V call is TRBV6-1, the J call TRBJ1-5; 8 nucleotides align to TRBD1. Germline CDR1 reads MNHNS; CDR2 reads SASEGT. The CDR3 runs 15 residues. After removal of 6 bases from V and 2 bases from J, the junction contained 6 bases not matched to a gene.

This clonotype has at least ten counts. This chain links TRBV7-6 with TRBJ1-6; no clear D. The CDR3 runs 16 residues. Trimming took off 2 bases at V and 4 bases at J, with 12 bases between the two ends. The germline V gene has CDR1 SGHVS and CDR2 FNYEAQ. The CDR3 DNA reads TGTGCCAGCAGCTTACGTGGCAGTGAATATAATTCACCCCTCCACTTT. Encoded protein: CASSLRGSEYNSPLHF.

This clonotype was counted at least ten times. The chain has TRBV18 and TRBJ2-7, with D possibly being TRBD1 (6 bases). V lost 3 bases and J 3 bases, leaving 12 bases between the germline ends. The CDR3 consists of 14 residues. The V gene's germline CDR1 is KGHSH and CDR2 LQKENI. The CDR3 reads CASSPAGDHYEQYF. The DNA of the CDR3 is TGTGCCAGCTCACCGGCAGGGGACCACTACGAGCAGTACTTC.

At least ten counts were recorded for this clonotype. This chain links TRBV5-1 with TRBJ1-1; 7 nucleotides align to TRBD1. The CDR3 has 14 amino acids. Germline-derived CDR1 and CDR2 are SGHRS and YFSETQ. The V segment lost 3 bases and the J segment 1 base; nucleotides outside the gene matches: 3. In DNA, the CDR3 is TGCGCCAGCAGCTCTCAGGGGGGGAACACTGAAGCTTTCTTT. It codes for CASSSQGGNTEAFF.

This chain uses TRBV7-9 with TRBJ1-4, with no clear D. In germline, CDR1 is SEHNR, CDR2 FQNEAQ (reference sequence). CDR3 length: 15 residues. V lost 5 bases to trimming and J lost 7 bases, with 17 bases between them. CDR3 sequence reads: CASSHNRGSPEKLFF. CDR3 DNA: TGTGCCAGCAGCCATAATCGCGGGAGCCCTGAAAAACTGTTTTTT.

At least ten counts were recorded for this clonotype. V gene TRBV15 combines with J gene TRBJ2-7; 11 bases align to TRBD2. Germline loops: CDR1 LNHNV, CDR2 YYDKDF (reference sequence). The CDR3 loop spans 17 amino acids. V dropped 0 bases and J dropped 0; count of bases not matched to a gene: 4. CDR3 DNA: TGTGCCACCAGCAGAGAGGCTAGCGGGAGGTTCTCCTACGAGCAGTACTTC. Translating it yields CATSREASGRFSYEQYF.

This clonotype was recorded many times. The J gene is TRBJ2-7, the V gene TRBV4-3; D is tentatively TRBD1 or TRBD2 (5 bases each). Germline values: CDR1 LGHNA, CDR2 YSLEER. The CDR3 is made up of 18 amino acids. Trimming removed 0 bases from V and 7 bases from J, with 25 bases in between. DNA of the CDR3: TGCGCCAGCAGCCAAGATCGAACCGGGGCCTTCAGGGTTCGGGAGCAGTACTTC. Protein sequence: CASSQDRTGAFRVREQYF.

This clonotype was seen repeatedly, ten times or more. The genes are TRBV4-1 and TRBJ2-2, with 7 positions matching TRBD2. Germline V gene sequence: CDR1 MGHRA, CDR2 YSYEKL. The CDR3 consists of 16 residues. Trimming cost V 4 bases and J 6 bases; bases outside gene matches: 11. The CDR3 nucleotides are TGCGCCAGCAGCCCTCTGGGTGGCGGGAGAGCCGGGGAGCTGTTTTTT. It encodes CASSPLGGGRAGELFF.